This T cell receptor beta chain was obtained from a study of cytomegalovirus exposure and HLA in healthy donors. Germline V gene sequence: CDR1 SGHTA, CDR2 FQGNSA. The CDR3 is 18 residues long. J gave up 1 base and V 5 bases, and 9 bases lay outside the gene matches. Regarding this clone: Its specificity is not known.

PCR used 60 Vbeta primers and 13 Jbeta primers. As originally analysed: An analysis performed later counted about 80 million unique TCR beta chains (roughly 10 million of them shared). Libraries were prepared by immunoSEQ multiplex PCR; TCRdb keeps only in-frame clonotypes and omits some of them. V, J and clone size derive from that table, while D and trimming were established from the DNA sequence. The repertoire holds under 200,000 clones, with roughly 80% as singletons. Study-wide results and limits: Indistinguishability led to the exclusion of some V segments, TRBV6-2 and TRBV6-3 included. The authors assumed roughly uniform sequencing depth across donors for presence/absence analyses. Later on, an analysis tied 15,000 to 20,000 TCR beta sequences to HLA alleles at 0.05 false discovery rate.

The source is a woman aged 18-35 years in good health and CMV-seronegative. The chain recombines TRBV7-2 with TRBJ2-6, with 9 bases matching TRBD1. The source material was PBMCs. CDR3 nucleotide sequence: TGTGCCAGCAGCACCGACAGGGGGTCTTGGTCTGGGGCCAACGTCCTGACTTTC. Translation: CASSTDRGSWSGANVLTF.